This T cell receptor beta chain was sequenced during a study of beta chain features in type 1 diabetes. Study results and caveats: Shorter TCRB CDR3s, moderately but significantly so, were found in Type 1 diabetes patients in all four CD4+ subsets.

Germline CDR1 SGHTA, CDR2 FQGNSA. CDR3 length equals 16 residues. V was pared by 4 bases and J by 4 bases, with 7 bases of the junction left unmatched. The entirety of the isolated RNA underwent reverse transcription, so expressed TCRB transcripts were sequenced. Read counts averaged roughly 3.7 million for samples of naive, central memory and regulatory T cells. Sequencing used immunoSEQ multiplex PCR; TCRdb keeps in-frame clones, though not all of them. This sample has hundreds of thousands of clones, with around an eighth found just once. As for this clone: Its antigen is not identified.

The specimen sequenced was naive CD4+ T cells from blood. V usage is TRBV7-2 and J usage is TRBJ2-5; TRBD2 aligns across 12 bases. This sequence originates from a young man with type 1 diabetes. The CDR3 reads CASSSRTSGEGETQYF. CDR3 sequence (DNA): TGTGCCAGCAGCTCGAGGACTAGCGGGGAGGGAGAGACCCAGTACTTC.